Each of the 5 T cell receptor beta chains below was sequenced from the same sample in a study of cytomegalovirus exposure and HLA in healthy donors. PCR used 60 Vbeta primers and 13 Jbeta primers. The assay was immunoSEQ multiplex PCR, and TCRdb's table has in-frame clones only and misses some. In the table there are roughly 150,000 clones, roughly 87% of which are singletons. Sequenced material: PBMCs. These receptors were collected from a man aged 25 to 40 in good health and CMV-seropositive.

This clone was counted once. V is TRBV11-2 and J is TRBJ2-1; D perhaps matches TRBD1 (6 bases). V lost 5 bases to trimming and J lost 7 bases, with 15 bases between them. The CDR3 spans 14 residues. In germline, CDR1 is SGHAT, CDR2 FQNNGV. CDR3 protein: CASSPVDRRNEQFF. As DNA, the CDR3 is TGTGCCAGCAGCCCCGTCGACAGGCGTAATGAGCAGTTCTTC.

The V and J genes are TRBV7-2 and TRBJ2-5, with unresolved D. This CDR3 contains 15 residues. V was clipped by 5 bases and J by 4 bases, with 17 bases between them. CDR1 and CDR2 (germline): SGHTA, FQGNSA. The CDR3 nucleotides are TGTGCCAGCAGCCGCACTTACACTTGGGCAGAGACCCAGTACTTC. This codes for CASSRTYTWAETQYF.

This chain uses TRBV27 with TRBJ2-1; D is possibly TRBD2 (5 bases). The CDR3 contains 15 residues. V shed 7 bases and J shed 4 bases, with 17 bases lying between them. Germline CDR1 and CDR2: MNHEY and SMNVEV (reference sequence). CDR3 residues: CASILLAGPYNEQFF. CDR3 DNA: TGTGCCAGCATTCTTCTAGCAGGCCCTTACAATGAGCAGTTCTTC.

The chain uses TRBV6-5 and TRBJ2-5; the match to TRBD2 covers 7 bases. This CDR3 has 14 amino acids. The germline V gene encodes CDR1 MNHEY and CDR2 SVGAGI. V lost 6 bases, J lost 4 bases, and 8 bases stayed unmatched. DNA for the CDR3: TGTGCCAGCAGCCATGGACTAGAGGTAGAGACCCAGTACTTC. Translated, it gives CASSHGLEVETQYF.

Only one count was recorded for this clone. The V call is TRBV11-2, the J call TRBJ2-7; TRBD2 is a possible D gene (5 bases). Germline V lookup: CDR1 SGHAT, CDR2 FQNNGV. The CDR3 covers 13 residues. V dropped 1 base and J dropped 1 base, with 5 bases sitting between them. The CDR3 is CASSLGGSYEQYF. The CDR3 DNA follows: TGTGCCAGCAGCTTAGGCGGGTCCTACGAGCAGTACTTC.